The text below deals with one TCR beta chain. The antigen is not known. The sample comes from a study of T cell responses to AZD1222 COVID-19 vaccine. Trimming left V 4 bases short and J 8 bases short, with 9 bases between. Germline V gives CDR1 MNHEY, CDR2 SMNVEV (reference sequence). This CDR3 is 12 amino acids long. General study points: Donors in the cohort were predominantly white British and more often female, and clonal diversity was possibly underestimated. CD4 TCRs covered the whole spike, strongest at regions 160-218 and 743-854. Close to half of all spike-specific TCRs reportedly target regions of the variants that are unmutated.

The protocol was immunoSEQ multiplex PCR, while the TCRdb copy is restricted to in-frame clones and leaves out a portion. The data contain nearly 90,000 clones, around 88% of them singletons. This sequence was found in an adult in good health. This specimen consisted of peripheral blood, obtained on day 0 of MenACWY control vaccination. The J gene is TRBJ2-1, the V gene TRBV27; the D is unclear. CDR3 sequence (DNA): TGTGCCAGCAGTTGGAAGGGTTATGAGCAGTTCTTC. Amino acid sequence: CASSWKGYEQFF.